This T cell receptor beta chain was observed in a study of blood T cells in healthy people across ages. Primed by a sample-barcoded 5' primer and a J-beta primer mix, a second PCR proceeded for roughly 7 to 12 cycles. TCRdb re-analysed the 5' RACE reads in MiXCR, keeping a single row per CDR3 protein. The sample carries some 1,000,000 distinct CDR3 sequences, approximately 25% recorded once. The CDR3 sequence is 14 residues long. CDR1 is ENHRY and CDR2 is SYGVKD in the germline V gene. These data were also reused for a study on T cells of mothers and their children.

This TCR was sampled from a girl aged 2 to 10 in good health. The sequenced sample was blood. This chain links TRBV10-3 with TRBJ2-5; D call uncertain. The last part of the DNA fits TRBJ2-7 better; the J call may be wrong. The CDR3 sequence: CAISEIGQSYEQYF. The CDR3 coding sequence is TGTGCCATCAGTGAGATCGGCCAGTCCTACGAGCAGTACTTC.